This is a list of T cell receptor beta chains from one sample in a study of shared clonotypes between healthy human individuals. Generated by immunoSEQ multiplex PCR, the TCRdb table keeps only in-frame clones and is missing some. Here the sample spans 2 million or so clones, about 95% being singletons. The sequenced material came from naive CD8+ T cells sorted from blood. These receptors were taken from a man between 18 and 29 years old in good health. Each CDR3 is given with its conserved first and last residue. The order of the fields is D gene, J gene, V gene, clone size, CDR3 DNA, CDR3 protein. A D gene is named only where the DNA matches it firmly. Expanded clones are given a class, and other clones once, few, many or no size at all.

D: -; J: TRBJ2-2; V: TRBV19; size: -; DNA: TGTGCCAGTAGTTGGGCTGTAGACACCGGGGAGCTGTTTTTT; CDR3: CASSWAVDTGELFF
D: -; J: TRBJ2-3; V: TRBV6-5; size: -; DNA: TGTGCCAGCACTTTCCGACCAGATACGCAGTATTTT; CDR3: CASTFRPDTQYF
D: TRBD2; J: TRBJ2-7; V: TRBV27; size: -; DNA: TGTGCCAGCAGTGTCGTCGGCGGGGGGGCCTACGAGCAGTACTTC; CDR3: CASSVVGGGAYEQYF
D: TRBD2; J: TRBJ2-7; V: TRBV5-6; size: once; DNA: TGTGCCAGCAGCTTGGACCTAGCGGGAGTCTACGAGCAGTACTTC; CDR3: CASSLDLAGVYEQYF
D: -; J: TRBJ2-7; V: TRBV7-8; size: -; DNA: TGTGCCAGCAGCTTATCTATCCCTGGCGAGCAGTACTTC; CDR3: CASSLSIPGEQYF
D: -; J: TRBJ2-7; V: TRBV30; size: -; DNA: TGTGCCTGGAGTGCGACAGGATTCTACGAGCAGTACTTC; CDR3: CAWSATGFYEQYF
D: -; J: TRBJ2-7; V: TRBV7-9; size: -; DNA: TGTGCCAGCAGCTCGGACCTACGTTACGAGCAGTACTTC; CDR3: CASSSDLRYEQYF
D: TRBD2; J: TRBJ2-7; V: TRBV2; size: -; DNA: TGTGCCAGCAGTGAGGGGACTAGCGGGCATACATACGAGCAGTACTTC; CDR3: CASSEGTSGHTYEQYF
D: TRBD2; J: TRBJ2-4; V: TRBV27; size: -; DNA: TGTGCCAGCAGTTTATCTAACGGGGGGATTCAGTACTTC; CDR3: CASSLSNGGIQYF
D: -; J: TRBJ2-2; V: TRBV5-1; size: -; DNA: TGCGCCAGCGGAGCGGTGAACACCGGGGAGCTGTTTTTT; CDR3: CASGAVNTGELFF
D: -; J: TRBJ1-2; V: TRBV6-1; size: -; DNA: TGTGCCAGCAGGGACCCTGGGCAGGGCCTTGGCTACACCTTC; CDR3: CASRDPGQGLGYTF
D: -; J: TRBJ2-3; V: TRBV5-1; size: -; DNA: TGCGCCAGCAGCTTGGACAGGGCGCCAGATACGCAGTATTTT; CDR3: CASSLDRAPDTQYF
D: TRBD1; J: TRBJ2-5; V: TRBV18; size: -; DNA: TGTGCCAGCTCACCGAGCAGGGGGCAGGATCGGGAAGAGACCCAGTACTTC; CDR3: CASSPSRGQDREETQYF
D: -; J: TRBJ2-7; V: TRBV9; size: -; DNA: TGTGCCAGCAGCCCTGAGATGAGTGTCGTCGAGCAGTACTTC; CDR3: CASSPEMSVVEQYF
D: -; J: TRBJ1-1; V: TRBV9; size: -; DNA: TGTGCCAGCAGCAGCTCGGGGCCCACTGAAGCTTTCTTT; CDR3: CASSSSGPTEAFF
D: -; J: TRBJ1-5; V: TRBV7-6; size: -; DNA: TGTGCCAGCAGCGCCGGTACGAATAGCAATCAGCCCCAGCATTTT; CDR3: CASSAGTNSNQPQHF
D: -; J: TRBJ1-2; V: TRBV2; size: -; DNA: TGTGCCAGCAGCCTGGACTGGGCAGGCTATGGCTACACCTTC; CDR3: CASSLDWAGYGYTF
D: TRBD1; J: TRBJ2-4; V: TRBV27; size: -; DNA: TGTGCCAGCAGTCGCCGCGGGACAGGGGAAGGTAACATTCAGTACTTC; CDR3: CASSRRGTGEGNIQYF
D: -; J: TRBJ2-7; V: TRBV6-1; size: -; DNA: TGTGCCAGCACCTGGAGCTCCTACGAGCAGTACTTC; CDR3: CASTWSSYEQYF
D: TRBD2; J: TRBJ2-7; V: TRBV7-9; size: -; DNA: TGTGCCAGCAGCTTAGGACTAGCGGGAGGAAAAAACTACGAGCAGTACTTC; CDR3: CASSLGLAGGKNYEQYF
D: -; J: TRBJ2-2; V: TRBV18; size: -; DNA: TGTGCCAGCTCACCACTTGGCGACCAGTTTAACACCGGGGAGCTGTTTTTT; CDR3: CASSPLGDQFNTGELFF
D: TRBD2; J: TRBJ2-1; V: TRBV6-5; size: -; DNA: TGTGCCAGCAGTTTCGGGACTAGCGGCCACAATGAGCAGTTCTTC; CDR3: CASSFGTSGHNEQFF
D: -; J: TRBJ2-1; V: TRBV5-6; size: -; DNA: TGTGCCAGCAGTTCAGCGGGTCAGCAGTTCTTC; CDR3: CASSSAGQQFF
D: -; J: TRBJ1-5; V: TRBV28; size: -; DNA: TGTGCCAGCAGTTTAGGGGTTTATCAGCCCCAGCATTTT; CDR3: CASSLGVYQPQHF
D: -; J: TRBJ1-2; V: TRBV4-1; size: -; DNA: TGCGCCAGCAGCCAAGTAGGGAACTTGTATGGCTACACCTTC; CDR3: CASSQVGNLYGYTF
D: TRBD2; J: TRBJ2-1; V: TRBV7-3; size: -; DNA: TGTGCCAGCAGCCCCCAAGGACCGGGGGGGCTAGGGGAGCAGTTCTTC; CDR3: CASSPQGPGGLGEQFF
D: -; J: TRBJ1-5; V: TRBV6-6; size: -; DNA: TGTGCCAGCAGTCCTCGAGAGAGCGAGCCCCAGCATTTT; CDR3: CASSPRESEPQHF
D: -; J: TRBJ2-5; V: TRBV25-1; size: -; DNA: TGTGCCAGCTTGGGACGAAAAGAGACCCAGTACTTC; CDR3: CASLGRKETQYF
D: -; J: TRBJ1-1; V: TRBV15; size: -; DNA: TGTGCCACCAGCAGAGACCGCCTAGAGATTGAAGCTTTCTTT; CDR3: CATSRDRLEIEAFF
D: -; J: TRBJ1-2; V: TRBV7-9; size: -; DNA: TGTGCCAGCAGCCCGGCGGGACCTAGCTATGGCTACACCTTC; CDR3: CASSPAGPSYGYTF
D: TRBD2; J: TRBJ2-3; V: TRBV11-1; size: -; DNA: TGTGCCAGCAGCAGCGGGGGGCATGGAGATACGCAGTATTTT; CDR3: CASSSGGHGDTQYF
D: TRBD1; J: TRBJ2-3; V: TRBV9; size: once; DNA: TGTGCCAGCAGCGTAGGACAGGGTGCAGTCAATACGCAGTATTTT; CDR3: CASSVGQGAVNTQYF
D: TRBD2; J: TRBJ2-2; V: TRBV27; size: -; DNA: TGTGCCAGCAGTTCCAGGACTAGCGGGAGATTCACCGGGGAGCTGTTTTTT; CDR3: CASSSRTSGRFTGELFF
D: -; J: TRBJ2-7; V: TRBV27; size: -; DNA: TGTGCCAGCAGTTTGAAATTATGGAACATACCCTACGAGCAGTACTTC; CDR3: CASSLKLWNIPYEQYF
D: -; J: TRBJ2-5; V: TRBV29-1; size: -; DNA: TGCAGCGTTGAGGGTAGGCTGGACGGCGACCAAGAGACCCAGTACTTC; CDR3: CSVEGRLDGDQETQYF
D: -; J: TRBJ2-4; V: TRBV2; size: -; DNA: TGTGCCAGCAGTGACCCCGACCATATCAAAAACATTCAGTACTTC; CDR3: CASSDPDHIKNIQYF
D: TRBD1; J: TRBJ2-7; V: TRBV27; size: -; DNA: TGTGCCAGCAGTACAGGGGGCTACGAGCAGTACTTC; CDR3: CASSTGGYEQYF
D: TRBD1; J: TRBJ2-7; V: TRBV27; size: once; DNA: TGTGCCAGCAGTTTAACTGTTCCCGACAGGGGCCCCTACGAGCAGTACTTC; CDR3: CASSLTVPDRGPYEQYF
D: -; J: TRBJ2-3; V: TRBV27; size: -; DNA: TGTGCCAGCAGTTTAGACTCAGATACGCAGTATTTT; CDR3: CASSLDSDTQYF
D: -; J: TRBJ2-4; V: TRBV19; size: once; DNA: TGTGCCAGTAACGAGATAAAAGGTGGGCTAGCCAAAAACATTCAGTACTTC; CDR3: CASNEIKGGLAKNIQYF
D: -; J: TRBJ2-7; V: TRBV6-1; size: -; DNA: TGTGCCAGCAGTGCGGACCTAGCCTACGAGCAGTACTTC; CDR3: CASSADLAYEQYF
D: -; J: TRBJ2-7; V: TRBV29-1; size: -; DNA: TGCAGCGTTGAAGATCCTAGGGGATACGGCGAGCAGTACTTC; CDR3: CSVEDPRGYGEQYF
D: -; J: TRBJ1-2; V: TRBV6-5; size: -; DNA: TGTGCCAGTGGGTCCGGGCAGGGCTACACCTTC; CDR3: CASGSGQGYTF
D: -; J: TRBJ1-2; V: TRBV30; size: few; DNA: TGTGCCTGGAGCTCCGAGGAAGGCCGTTCTTTAGGGTATGGCTACACCTTC; CDR3: CAWSSEEGRSLGYGYTF
D: TRBD1; J: TRBJ1-1; V: TRBV6-5; size: -; DNA: TGTGCCAGCAGGACAGGGGATATCACTGAAGCTTTCTTT; CDR3: CASRTGDITEAFF
D: -; J: TRBJ2-1; V: TRBV4-1; size: -; DNA: TGCGCCAGCAGCCGTTTCGGCGGGGACAATGAGCAGTTCTTC; CDR3: CASSRFGGDNEQFF
D: -; J: TRBJ1-5; V: TRBV19; size: -; DNA: TGTGCCAGTAGTATAGGGGAGGCCTACAATCAGCCCCAGCATTTT; CDR3: CASSIGEAYNQPQHF
D: -; J: TRBJ1-6; V: TRBV4-2; size: -; DNA: TGTGCCAGCAGCCAAGAAACAGGGAATAATTCACCCCTCCACTTT; CDR3: CASSQETGNNSPLHF
D: -; J: TRBJ2-5; V: TRBV6-5; size: once; DNA: TGTGCCAGCAGTTACAATTGGGAGACCCAGTACTTC; CDR3: CASSYNWETQYF
D: TRBD1; J: TRBJ2-7; V: TRBV2; size: -; DNA: TGTGCCAGCAGTACCGGGACAGACTCCTACGAGCAGTACTTC; CDR3: CASSTGTDSYEQYF
D: TRBD1; J: TRBJ2-5; V: TRBV15; size: -; DNA: TGTGCCACCAGCAGAGATCGACAGGGAACCCAAGAGACCCAGTACTTC; CDR3: CATSRDRQGTQETQYF
D: TRBD1; J: TRBJ1-6; V: TRBV9; size: -; DNA: TGTGCCAGCAGCCCGAGAGGGACAGCCCCAATTTATAATTCACCCCTCCACTTT; CDR3: CASSPRGTAPIYNSPLHF